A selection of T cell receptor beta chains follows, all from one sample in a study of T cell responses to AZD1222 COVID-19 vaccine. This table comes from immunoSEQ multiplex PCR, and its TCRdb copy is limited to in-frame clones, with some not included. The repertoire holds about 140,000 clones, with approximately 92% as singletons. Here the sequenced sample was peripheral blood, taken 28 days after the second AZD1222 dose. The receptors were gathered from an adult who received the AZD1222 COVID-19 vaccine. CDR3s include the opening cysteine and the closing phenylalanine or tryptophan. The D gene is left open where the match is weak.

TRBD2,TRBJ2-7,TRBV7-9,CASSSSTSKHEQYF
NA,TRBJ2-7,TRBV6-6,CASTPTVSYEQYF
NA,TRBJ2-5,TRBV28,CASSGRTRGVQETQYF
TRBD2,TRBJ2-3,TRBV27,CASSLGLASSSTQYF
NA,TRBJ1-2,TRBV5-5,CASSPEEYGGYTF
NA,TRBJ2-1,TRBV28,CATLPGSSIGEQFF
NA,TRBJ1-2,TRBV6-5,CASTQRVYGYTF
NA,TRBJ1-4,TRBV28,CASGPTGRVEKLFF
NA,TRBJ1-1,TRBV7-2,CASSLVGGSEAFF
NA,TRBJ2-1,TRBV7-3,CASSLNPQGGAALYNEQFF
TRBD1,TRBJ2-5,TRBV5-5,CASSRDRGTQTQYF
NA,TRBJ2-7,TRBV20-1,CSARGYEQYF
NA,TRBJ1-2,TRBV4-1,CASSQDGNYGYTF
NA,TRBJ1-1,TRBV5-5,CASSLAHTVNTEAFF
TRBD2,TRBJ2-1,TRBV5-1,CASSLAPGRTGGSNEQFF
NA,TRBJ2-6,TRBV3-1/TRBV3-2,CASSQKGSGANVLTF
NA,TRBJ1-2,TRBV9,CASSVGHDYGYTF
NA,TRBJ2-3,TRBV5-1,CASSLAASDTDTQYF
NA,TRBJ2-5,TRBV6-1,CASSETGQETQYF
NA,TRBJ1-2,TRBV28,CASGYAADYGYTF
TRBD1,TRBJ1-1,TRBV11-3,CASSPGTGNTEAFF
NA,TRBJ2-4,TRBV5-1,CASSLELGSAKNIQYF
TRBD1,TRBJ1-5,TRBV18,CASSPPRRDRNQPQHF
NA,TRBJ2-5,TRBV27,CASSHQETQYF
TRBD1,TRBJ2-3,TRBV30,CASTGDSTDTQYF
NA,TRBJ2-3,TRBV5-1,CASRRILGGDTQYF
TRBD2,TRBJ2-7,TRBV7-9,CASSPRTSGNLYEQYF
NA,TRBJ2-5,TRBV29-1,CSVAGRQQETQYF
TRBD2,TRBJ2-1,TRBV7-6,CASSSDSGMVYNEQFF
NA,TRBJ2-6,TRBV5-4,CASSPDSSGANVLTF
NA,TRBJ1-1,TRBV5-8,CASSLEYAGNTEAFF
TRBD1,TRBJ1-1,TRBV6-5,CASRRDRDTEAFF
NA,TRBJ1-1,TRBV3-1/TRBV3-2,CASSQDLGTTEAFF
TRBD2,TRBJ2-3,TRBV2,CASSIPLAGGTDTQYF
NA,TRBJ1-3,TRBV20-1,CSASNGFSGNTIYF
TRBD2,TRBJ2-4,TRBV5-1,CASSDGLAGVRKNIQYF
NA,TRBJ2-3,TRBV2,CASSERAILSTDTQYF
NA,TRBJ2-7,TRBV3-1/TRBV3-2,CASSQGWVENAYEQYF
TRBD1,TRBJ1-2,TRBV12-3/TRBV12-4,CASSPGTDGYTF
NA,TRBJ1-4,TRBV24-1,CATSDPRTVEKLFF
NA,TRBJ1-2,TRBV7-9,CASSLDYYGYTF
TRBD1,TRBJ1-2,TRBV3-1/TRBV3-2,CASRARDRVRGYTF
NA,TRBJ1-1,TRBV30,CAWVTENTEAFF